This TCR beta chain was retrieved from a study of cytomegalovirus exposure and HLA in healthy donors. Study at large: Inside one of the first data releases sat about 85 million unique TCRs taken from HLA-typed donors. Genetic ancestry analysis placed approximately 78% of the roughly 400 donors that were genotyped in the Caucasian-associated cluster.

Primers: 60 Vbeta forward and 13 Jbeta reverse. Measured with immunoSEQ multiplex PCR; TCRdb has only the in-frame clones, and not every one. This sample has some 99,000 clones, with around two thirds found just once. V was pared by 4 bases and J by 6 bases, with 8 bases of the junction left unmatched. In germline, CDR1 is SGHTA, CDR2 FQGNSA. The CDR3 has 16 amino acids. The sequencing sample was made of PBMCs. The chain has TRBV7-2 and TRBJ2-7, with 14 nucleotides matching TRBD2. The sequence came from a male donor in good health and CMV-seronegative. This chain's CDR3 is CASSSPSGTSGSEQYF. In DNA, the CDR3 is TGTGCCAGCAGCTCTCCCTCCGGGACTAGCGGGAGCGAGCAGTACTTC.